Each of the 12 T cell receptor beta chains below was sequenced from the same sample in a study of blood T cell repertoires in COVID-19. Sequencing used immunoSEQ multiplex PCR; TCRdb keeps in-frame clones, though not all of them. There are approximately 140,000 clones in the sample; roughly 86% occur only once, and approximately 3% lies in the top ten. Sequenced input: PBMCs or T cells enriched from blood (not recorded which). The receptors derive from a woman aged 45-65 years with acute COVID-19.

The chain recombines TRBV29-1 with TRBJ1-2; unclear D gene. Germline V CDR1 and CDR2: SQVTM, ANQGSEA. This CDR3 has 12 amino acids. V was clipped by 5 bases and J by 5 bases, with 12 bases between them. CDR3 loop: CSVLVGDYGYTF. The CDR3 coding sequence is TGCAGCGTTTTGGTCGGGGATTATGGCTACACCTTC.

The V call is TRBV30, the J call TRBJ1-3, with D perhaps matching TRBD1 (5 bases). Trimming pared 5 bases from V and 3 bases from J, leaving 14 bases between. CDR1 and CDR2 (germline): GTSNPN, SVGIG (reference sequence). This CDR3 spans 14 amino acids. The CDR3: CAWEGGGFGNTIYF. The DNA of the CDR3 is TGTGCCTGGGAAGGCGGGGGGTTTGGAAACACCATATATTTT. Based on the CDR3 plus reference TRBV30 and TRBJ1-3, the full variable domain is SQTIHQWPATLVQPVGSPLSLECTVEGTSNPNLYWYRQAAGRGLQLLFYSVGIGQISSEVPQNLSASRPQDRQFILSSKKLLLSDSGFYLCAWEGGGFGNTIYFGEGSWLTVV.

The chain recombines TRBV9 with TRBJ2-3; tentatively, D is TRBD2 (5 bases). This CDR3 has 12 residues. Trimming left V 3 bases short and J 6 bases short, with 8 bases between. CDR1 is SGDLS and CDR2 is YYNGEE in the germline V gene. The chain's CDR3 is CASSARRDTQYF. The DNA of the CDR3 is TGTGCCAGCAGCGCTCGGAGGGATACGCAGTATTTT.

The chain combines TRBV6-5 with TRBJ1-1, with D uncertain. Germline CDR1 MNHEY, CDR2 SVGAGI. The CDR3 covers 12 residues. V lost 6 bases and J 7 bases, leaving 12 bases between the germline ends. The CDR3 here is CASRGVTGEAFF. CDR3 DNA: TGTGCCAGCAGGGGAGTAACGGGTGAAGCTTTCTTT.

This clone came up a few times. V gene TRBV6-1 combines with J gene TRBJ1-1; 7 nucleotides align to TRBD1. V shed 4 bases and J 3 bases; nucleotides not matched to a gene: 11. CDR3 length equals 16 residues. Germline V gene sequence: CDR1 MNHNS, CDR2 SASEGT. CDR3 sequence reads: CASSGGEQGSDTEAFF. The CDR3 nucleotides read TGTGCCAGCAGTGGTGGGGAACAGGGGAGTGACACTGAAGCTTTCTTT.

V is TRBV24-1 and J is TRBJ2-3; TRBD1 matches at 8 bases. The CDR3 sequence is 16 residues long. Germline trimming cut 5 bases from V and 4 bases from J; bases unmatched to any gene: 10. Looked up from germline, CDR1 is KGHDR and CDR2 is SFDVKD. This CDR3 reads CATSGQTGVGADTQYF. CDR3 DNA: TGTGCCACCAGTGGTCAGACAGGGGTTGGAGCAGATACGCAGTATTTT.

The chain carries TRBV7-2 and TRBJ1-2; 7 nucleotides line up with TRBD1. This CDR3 contains 15 residues. V dropped 1 base and J dropped 0; count of bases not matched to a gene: 2. Germline values: CDR1 SGHTA, CDR2 FQGNSA. CDR3 sequence (DNA): TGTGCCAGCAGCTTAGAGGACAGGCCTAACTATGGCTACACCTTC. This codes for CASSLEDRPNYGYTF.

The gene calls are TRBV2 and TRBJ2-7; 13 bases agree with TRBD2. CDR3 length: 20 amino acids. CDR1 SNHLY and CDR2 FYNNEI come from the germline V gene. Trimming at V came to 5 bases and at J to 9 bases, leaving 25 bases not matched to a gene. CDR3 in DNA: TGTGCCAGCAGTTCCCTCCGGACTAGCGGGAGTGCTTCTATCCAGTGGGTGCAGTACTTC. Encoded protein: CASSSLRTSGSASIQWVQYF.

V and J are TRBV7-9 and TRBJ2-1, with TRBD2 matching 9 bases. J lost 3 bases, V lost 1 base, and 1 base had no gene match. The germline V gene has CDR1 SEHNR and CDR2 FQNEAQ (reference sequence). CDR3 length equals 15 residues. The CDR3 sequence: CASSLGLADYNEQFF. For the CDR3, the DNA is TGTGCCAGCAGCTTAGGACTAGCGGACTACAATGAGCAGTTCTTC.

The V and J genes are TRBV3-1 (or the pseudogene TRBV3-2) and TRBJ1-5; 7 nucleotides agree with TRBD1. From germline, CDR1 is LGHDT and CDR2 YNNKEL (reference sequence). The length of the CDR3 is 16 residues. The J segment lost 2 bases and the V segment lost 1 base, leaving 5 bases of the junction unmatched. CDR3 nucleotide sequence: TGTGCCAGCAGCCAAGGTACAGGGGCCGGCAATCAGCCCCAGCATTTT. Its protein is CASSQGTGAGNQPQHF.

The CDR3 DNA is TGTGCCACCAGTGATTCCGGTCGTTATAGCAATCAGCCCCAGCATTTT. Its translation is CATSDSGRYSNQPQHF. V and J are TRBV24-1 and TRBJ1-5; D uncertain. Germline CDR1 reads KGHDR; CDR2 reads SFDVKD. The V and J ends lost 2 bases and 0 bases respectively, with 10 bases between them. The CDR3 covers 16 residues.

The gene calls are TRBV30 and TRBJ2-4, with 8 bases identical to TRBD2. Trimming at V came to 5 bases and at J to 6 bases, leaving 9 bases not matched to a gene. The CDR3 is 14 residues long. The germline V gene has CDR1 GTSNPN and CDR2 SVGIG (reference sequence). The CDR3 coding sequence is TGTGCCTGGGACAACGGGGGGGGAGGAAACATTCAGTACTTC. It encodes CAWDNGGGGNIQYF.